Detailed here is one T cell receptor beta chain. Antigen specificity is unknown. The length of the CDR3 is 16 residues. With 7 bases removed from V and 2 bases from J, the gap between germline ends came to 21 bases. Germline CDR1 is SEHNR and CDR2 is FQNEAQ (reference sequence). This sample was taken from a study of siplizumab effects on memory and regulatory T cells. Whole-study results and caveats: Under siplizumab, an average roughly 69% of mappable alloreactive CD4+ clones were Treg-derived, compared with over 25% in controls. Naive versus memory phenotype went unassigned for roughly 75-95% of proliferating CD4+ or CD8+ clones. Fewer alloreactive sequences mapped to unstimulated CD4+ memory cells under siplizumab.

Assays examined about 9.1 x 10^4 TCR templates per sample. TCRdb's table, derived via immunoSEQ multiplex PCR, lists solely in-frame clones and lacks some. This table holds about 110,000 clones, 92% found once. The chain employs TRBV7-9 and TRBJ2-7, with D possibly being TRBD1 (5 bases). The source material was CD4+ T cells sorted from blood. This TCR came from a human donor in good health. CDR3 bases: TGTGCCAGCACCTCCAGGAGTAGGGGCACGACCTACGAGCAGTACTTC. Translation gives CASTSRSRGTTYEQYF.